This TCR beta chain was recovered during a study of blood T cell repertoires in COVID-19. Sequencing was performed with immunoSEQ multiplex PCR; in TCRdb, only in-frame clones are kept and a portion is missing. The sample has roughly 8,500 clones; 80% to 90% are singletons. Germline CDR1 is MNHEY and CDR2 is SVGAGI. CDR3 length equals 15 residues. With V trimmed by 0 bases and J by 8 bases, 2 bases remained unmatched. J is TRBJ1-4 and V is TRBV6-5, with 11 bases identical to TRBD1. The specimen sequenced was peripheral blood. The TCR sequence derives from a human donor in a cohort sampled during active COVID-19. The DNA of the CDR3 is TGTGCCAGCAGTTACTCGGGGACAGGGGGGGAAAAACTGTTTTTT. This gives the protein CASSYSGTGGEKLFF.